Shown below are 28 T cell receptor beta chains from a single sample sequenced in a study of shared clonotypes between healthy human individuals. Repertoires were generated with immunoSEQ multiplex PCR, while TCRdb's copy carries only in-frame clones and drops some. The sample contains 550,000 to 800,000 clones, 74% of which appear only once. Sequencing was performed on memory CD4+ T cells sorted from blood. Documented subset: CD45RA-negative fraction. The receptor set was obtained from a woman in her 30s in good health.

The genes are TRBV18 and TRBJ1-5; the D gene is possibly TRBD1 (5 bases). The CDR3 has 15 residues. Germline V gene lookup returns CDR1 KGHSH and CDR2 LQKENI. Deletions cut 4 bases from V and 6 bases from J, with 16 bases between. The CDR3 protein is CASSLAGDSRQPQHF. CDR3 in DNA: TGTGCCAGCTCACTTGCGGGGGACTCGCGTCAGCCCCAGCATTTT.

This chain links TRBV18 with TRBJ2-1, with 9 bases identical to TRBD2. The V and J ends lost 3 bases and 6 bases, in that order; junction bases with no gene match: 6. Germline V CDR1 and CDR2: KGHSH, LQKENI. The CDR3 is 15 residues long. The CDR3 DNA reads as TGTGCCAGCTCACCTAGCGGGAGAACGGCCAATGAGCAGTTCTTC. Translation gives CASSPSGRTANEQFF.

The chain joins TRBV18 to TRBJ1-2, with D maybe TRBD1 (6 bases). Looked up from germline, CDR1 is KGHSH and CDR2 is LQKENI. This CDR3 contains 15 residues. V lost 0 bases and J 2 bases, leaving 10 bases between the germline ends. Written as DNA, the CDR3 is TGTGCCAGCTCACCACCGGGCACAGGGAACTATGGCTACACCTTC. Amino acids: CASSPPGTGNYGYTF.

V usage is TRBV5-1 and J usage is TRBJ2-2; 10 nucleotides match TRBD2. Germline CDR1 and CDR2: SGHRS and YFSETQ. With V trimmed by 0 bases and J by 5 bases, 4 bases remained unmatched. The length of the CDR3 is 16 residues. CDR3 sequence reads: CASSLAVAGGTGELFF. The CDR3 DNA reads TGCGCCAGCAGCTTGGCAGTAGCGGGAGGTACCGGGGAGCTGTTTTTT.

This clone was seen just once. The rearrangement uses TRBV29-1 and TRBJ2-2, with TRBD1 matching over 10 bases. V was pared by 5 bases and J by 4 bases, with 7 bases of the junction left unmatched. Germline V gives CDR1 SQVTM, CDR2 ANQGSEA. This CDR3 region has 15 residues. The CDR3 nucleotides read TGCAGCGTTTCCCCGGGACAGGGGATCACCGGGGAGCTGTTTTTT. Protein: CSVSPGQGITGELFF.

The J gene is TRBJ1-4, the V gene TRBV27, with a possible D match to TRBD1 (5 bases). Trimming shortened V by 8 bases and J by 0 bases, and 10 bases separated the two germline ends. The germline gives CDR1 MNHEY, CDR2 SMNVEV (reference sequence). CDR3 size: 14 residues. CDR3 sequence (DNA): TGTGCCAGCGGGGGGGTTGCAACTAATGAAAAACTGTTTTTT. Its translation is CASGGVATNEKLFF.

In its sample, this clone was seen a few times. The J gene is TRBJ2-1, the V gene TRBV5-1; D gene ambiguous. Germline CDR1 is SGHRS and CDR2 is YFSETQ. The V end lost 7 bases, the J end lost 6 bases, and 14 bases lay between the germline ends. The CDR3 contains 13 residues. In nucleotides, the CDR3 is TGCGCCAGCCAGTCCCAGGTCTCCAATGAGCAGTTCTTC. Encoded protein: CASQSQVSNEQFF.

The rearrangement links TRBV5-1 to TRBJ2-2; D unclear. V was trimmed by 0 bases and J by 8 bases, leaving 8 bases between them. The CDR3 has 13 amino acids. The V gene's germline CDR1 is SGHRS and CDR2 YFSETQ. The CDR3 nucleotides are TGCGCCAGCAGCTTGGATTGGGGAGGGGAGCTGTTTTTT. As protein: CASSLDWGGELFF.

The gene calls are TRBV6-7 and TRBJ2-1; 7 nucleotides agree with TRBD1. TRBV6-7 is identified as an open reading frame with a role that is uncertain. This CDR3 is 18 amino acids long. Losses at the gene ends were 2 bases for V and 2 bases for J; bases not matched to a gene: 12. The CDR3 loop is CASSYGMDRDSPYNEQFF. The CDR3 coding sequence is TGTGCCAGCAGTTACGGAATGGACCGGGACAGTCCCTACAATGAGCAGTTCTTC.

This clone was observed a few times. Other DNA sequences of this sample code for an identical CDR3. The J gene is TRBJ2-5, the V gene TRBV5-1, with TRBD2 as a possible D gene (6 bases). The CDR3 consists of 13 residues. CDR1 is SGHRS and CDR2 is YFSETQ in the germline V gene. V dropped 0 bases and J dropped 5 bases, with 8 bases sitting between them. The CDR3 sequence is CASSLAGRETQYF. CDR3 sequence (DNA): TGCGCCAGCAGCTTGGCAGGGAGGGAGACCCAGTACTTC.

This clone has ten or more counts. V is TRBV28 and J is TRBJ2-3; tentative D call: TRBD2 (6 bases). Trimming stripped 7 bases from V and 0 bases from J, with 17 bases between. This CDR3 has 16 residues. CDR1 is MDHEN, CDR2 SYDVKM, per germline. The CDR3 loop is CASINNGGPSTDTQYF. CDR3 DNA sequence: TGTGCCAGCATCAACAACGGGGGACCCAGCACAGATACGCAGTATTTT.

The chain carries TRBV11-2 and TRBJ2-3; 8 bases fit TRBD2. CDR3 length equals 16 residues. Germline CDR1 reads SGHAT; CDR2 reads FQNNGV. V lost 6 bases and J lost 4; bases outside the gene matches: 12. CDR3 coding DNA: TGTGCCAGCAGTCCCGGGGGAGCGGGAGTCTCAGATACGCAGTATTTT. It specifies CASSPGGAGVSDTQYF. The variable domain in full, with the rest retrieved from reference TRBV11-2 and TRBJ2-3, is EAGVAQSPRYKIIEKRQSVAFWCNPISGHATLYWYQQILGQGPKLLIQFQNNGVVDDSQLPKDRFSAERLKGVDSTLKIQPAKLEDSAVYLCASSPGGAGVSDTQYFGPGTRLTVL.

This clone was found many times. The V gene is TRBV4-1, the J gene TRBJ2-1; 8 bases are shared with TRBD2. V lost 1 base, J lost 5 bases, and 7 bases stayed unmatched. The CDR3 totals 16 residues. The germline gives CDR1 MGHRA, CDR2 YSYEKL. The CDR3 DNA follows: TGCGCCAGCAGCCAAGCCACCGGGACTAGGAACAATGAGCAGTTCTTC. It yields the protein CASSQATGTRNNEQFF.

This clone was seen a single time. This chain connects TRBV28 to TRBJ2-5; the D gene is possibly TRBD2 (5 bases). This CDR3 spans 14 amino acids. Germline V lookup: CDR1 MDHEN, CDR2 SYDVKM. The germline V and J ends were trimmed by 5 bases and 5 bases, with 15 bases remaining between them. The CDR3 sequence is CASSPRRGTETQYF. CDR3 bases: TGTGCCAGCAGTCCCAGACGGGGTACGGAGACCCAGTACTTC.

The chain employs TRBV28 and TRBJ2-1; D gene ambiguous. Trimming took off 6 bases at V and 2 bases at J, with 14 bases between the two ends. Per the germline V gene, CDR1 is MDHEN and CDR2 is SYDVKM. This CDR3 has 15 residues. The CDR3 spells CASSPRRHTYNEQFF. The CDR3 region has the DNA TGTGCCAGCAGCCCCAGGCGTCACACCTACAATGAGCAGTTCTTC.

This clone was counted a few times. The chain combines TRBV28 with TRBJ2-5; 13 bases fit TRBD2. This CDR3 has 17 residues. The germline V gene has CDR1 MDHEN and CDR2 SYDVKM. After removal of 2 bases from V and 5 bases from J, the junction contained 8 bases not matched to a gene. CDR3 DNA sequence: TGTGCCAGCAGTTTAATTCGGACTAGCGGGAGCCGGGAGACCCAGTACTTC. Translation gives CASSLIRTSGSRETQYF.

This chain connects TRBV5-6 to TRBJ2-5; D ambiguous. This CDR3 spans 16 amino acids. Trimming left V 4 bases short and J 2 bases short, with 18 bases between. Germline CDR1 is SGHDT and CDR2 is YYEEEE. CDR3 nucleotide sequence: TGTGCCAGCAGCCCCCCGGCCGGGCTAGGGCAAGAGACCCAGTACTTC. Amino acids: CASSPPAGLGQETQYF. The full variable domain, with the rest looked up from reference TRBV5-6 and TRBJ2-5, is DAGVTQSPTHLIKTRGQQVTLRCSPKSGHDTVSWYQQALGQGPQFIFQYYEEEERQRGNFPDRFSGHQFPNYSSELNVNALLLGDSALYLCASSPPAGLGQETQYFGPGTRLLVL.

The V and J genes are TRBV5-1 and TRBJ2-1, with 11 bases matching TRBD2. V was clipped by 6 bases and J by 6 bases; unmatched bases: 5. The CDR3 totals 14 residues. Germline V gene sequence: CDR1 SGHRS, CDR2 YFSETQ. As DNA, the CDR3 is TGCGCCAGCAAGCTAGCGGGAGGTAGCAATGAGCAGTTCTTC. Encoded protein: CASKLAGGSNEQFF.

This clone was seen ten or more times. The chain carries TRBV6-4 and TRBJ2-3, with TRBD2 matching over 7 bases. V shed 3 bases and J 0 bases; nucleotides not matched to a gene: 0. The CDR3 length is 14 residues. CDR1 and CDR2 (germline): MRHNA, SNTAGT. CDR3 residues: CASSERGSTDTQYF. In DNA form, the CDR3 reads TGTGCCAGCAGTGAGCGGGGGAGCACAGATACGCAGTATTTT.

The rearrangement links TRBV30 to TRBJ2-5, with 9 bases fitting TRBD1. The CDR3 consists of 13 residues. J was trimmed by 4 bases and V by 8 bases; bases with no gene match: 8. Germline CDR1 and CDR2: GTSNPN and SVGIG (reference sequence). The CDR3 here is CARDRGVRETQYF. In nucleotides, the CDR3 is TGTGCCCGTGACAGGGGGGTAAGAGAGACCCAGTACTTC.

This chain links TRBV5-1 with TRBJ2-3; TRBD1 aligns across 7 bases. V trimming: 4 bases; J trimming: 4 bases; junction bases outside the gene matches: 6. CDR1 is SGHRS and CDR2 is YFSETQ in the germline V gene. This CDR3 has 14 amino acids. CDR3 sequence: CASSPGQAADTQYF. CDR3 nucleotides: TGCGCCAGCAGCCCAGGACAGGCAGCAGATACGCAGTATTTT.

This chain links TRBV7-8 with TRBJ1-1, with D possibly TRBD1 on 5 matching bases. Germline CDR1 is SGHVS and CDR2 is FQNEAQ. The CDR3 is made up of 14 amino acids. V gave up 6 bases and J gave up 5 bases, with 16 bases separating them. The CDR3 is CASRQTGPVTEAFF. CDR3 coding DNA: TGTGCCAGCAGACAAACAGGACCGGTTACTGAAGCTTTCTTT.

In its sample, this clone was seen a few times. The rearrangement links TRBV11-1 to TRBJ1-1, with a tentative D call TRBD1 (6 bases). This CDR3 spans 14 amino acids. The V end was cut by 5 bases, the J end by 1 base, with 11 bases between. CDR1 and CDR2 (germline): SGHAT, FQDESV (reference sequence). CDR3 in DNA: TGTGCCAGCAGCCGAATACAGGGGAACACTGAAGCTTTCTTT. The encoded protein is CASSRIQGNTEAFF.

The V and J genes are TRBV6-5 and TRBJ2-1; 8 bases fit TRBD2. Germline loops: CDR1 MNHEY, CDR2 SVGAGI. Losses at the gene ends were 4 bases for V and 8 bases for J; bases not matched to a gene: 10. The CDR3 is 15 residues long. The DNA of the CDR3 is TGTGCCAGCAGTTCAACTAGCGGCAATACATATGAGCAGTTCTTC. Protein product: CASSSTSGNTYEQFF.

The rearrangement uses TRBV27 and TRBJ2-7; 8 bases fit TRBD1. This CDR3 has 15 residues. J gave up 2 bases and V 4 bases, and 7 bases lay outside the gene matches. Germline CDR1 MNHEY, CDR2 SMNVEV (reference sequence). The CDR3 sequence is CASSSTGAPTYEQYF. As DNA, the CDR3 is TGTGCCAGCAGTTCGACAGGGGCCCCAACCTACGAGCAGTACTTC.

In this sample, this clone turned up once. The rearrangement joins TRBV19 to TRBJ2-1; TRBD2 matches 10 bases. The CDR3 has 16 residues. From germline, CDR1 is LNHDA and CDR2 SQIVND (reference sequence). V was clipped by 5 bases and J by 4 bases; unmatched bases: 8. CDR3 bases: TGTGCCAGTAGTGGACGGACTAGCGGTAGATACAATGAGCAGTTCTTC. Protein: CASSGRTSGRYNEQFF. The full variable domain, its missing parts supplied by reference TRBV19 and TRBJ2-1, is DGGITQSPKYLFRKEGQNVTLSCEQNLNHDAMYWYRQDPGQGLRLIYYSQIVNDFQKGDIAEGYSVSREKKESFPLTVTSAQKNPTAFYLCASSGRTSGRYNEQFFGPGTRLTVL.

The CDR3 protein is CSLAQTVYNEQFF. The DNA of the CDR3 is TGCAGCCTTGCCCAGACGGTGTACAATGAGCAGTTCTTC. The chain recombines TRBV29-1 with TRBJ2-1, with D unclear. Trimming stripped 8 bases from V and 4 bases from J, with 15 bases between. CDR3 length: 13 amino acids. The V gene's germline CDR1 is SQVTM and CDR2 ANQGSEA.

The rearrangement uses TRBV7-6 and TRBJ1-4; 7 bases line up with TRBD1. CDR1 and CDR2 (germline): SGHVS, FNYEAQ. Trimming removed 5 bases from V and 2 bases from J; junction bases left unmatched: 11. The CDR3 contains 17 residues. This CDR3 reads CASSPWTGGSTNEKLFF. CDR3 nucleotide sequence: TGTGCCAGCAGCCCTTGGACAGGCGGCTCCACTAATGAAAAACTGTTTTTT.